This TCR beta chain was obtained from a study of OX40 agonist ivuxolimab in advanced cancers. About the full investigation: Ivuxolimab was a fully human IgG2 agonistic monoclonal antibody targeting the costimulatory receptor OX40 (CD134). Intravenous ivuxolimab was administered to patients every 2 weeks at six dose levels: 0.01, 0.1, 0.3, 1.5, 3 and 10 mg/kg. The paper describes the monotherapy dose-escalation part (N of about 52 patients) of the phase I trial of ivuxolimab. Partial responses were achieved by three dose-escalation patients, of whom one had hepatocellular carcinoma and two had cutaneous melanoma. In the dose-escalation cohort, around four fifths of patients were male, and the mean age was roughly 60 years with a range of about 20 to 90. The purpose of peripheral TCRbeta sequencing was to test whether ivuxolimab changed TCR sequence diversity and led to clonal T-cell expansion. Of the roughly 52 dose-escalation patients, hepatocellular carcinoma was present in some 19, melanoma in roughly 15, renal cell carcinoma in 9 and head and neck cancer in 9. Prior anti-PD-1, anti-PD-L1 or anti-CTLA-4 therapy was permitted, and checkpoint inhibitors had been received by under 50% of dose-escalation patients. Results and caveats for the whole study, not just this receptor: Partial responders in the 0.1-3.0 mg/kg groups had among the lowest normalized peripheral clonal expansion, especially among CD8+ T cells. At doses of 0.1 to 3.0 mg/kg, clonal expansion of both CD4+ and CD8+ blood T cells was observed from baseline to week 6. Low levels of normalized T-cell clonal expansion were also shown by some nonresponding patients. The antigen specificity of the peripheral T cells that underwent clonal expansion was not determined. After ivuxolimab, expanded clones were on average more numerous among CD8+ T cells than among CD4+ T cells.

From V the trimming removes 10 bases and from J it removes 0 bases, while the gene matches leave 15 bases of the junction unaccounted for. Measured from the cysteine to the phenylalanine, the CDR3 is 18 residues long. Only CDR3 DNA remains: 54 bases, in frame from the first base. CDR1 and CDR2 (LNHDA, SQIVND) derive from the germline V gene (reference sequence). The trial excluded patients who had a history of autoimmune disease or were on systemic immunosuppression. In every dose cohort, peripheral blood was drawn for TCR sequencing at baseline, cycle 4 day 1, and cycle 7 day 1. Samples came from an open-label, multicenter, first-in-human phase I dose-escalation trial of ivuxolimab. Adults with locally advanced or metastatic melanoma, renal cell, hepatocellular, or head and neck squamous cell carcinoma were enrolled in the trial. Before TCR sequencing, CD4+ T cells and CD8+ T cells were sorted from peripheral blood as separate populations.

Genomic DNA was isolated from the sorted cells so that the TCRbeta CDR3 region could be sequenced. The immunoSEQ Assay was used for sequencing of TCRbeta CDR3 regions. TCRdb limited this immuneACCESS table to in-frame rearrangements with V and J called. A share of clones is missing; checked studies link under half to unresolved V genes, and the rest is unexplained. The sample has around 69,000 clones on record, roughly 80% of them singletons. The top ten clonotypes cover 0.7% of the sample. As to this clone: This clone's antigen is unknown. Per-base qualities were not stored, and no clone one base away is much larger.

The sequence derives from an adult with an advanced solid tumor such as melanoma, head and neck, liver or kidney cancer. The rearrangement combines TRBV19 with TRBJ2-3, with TRBD2 matching 11 junction bases. This specimen consisted of CD4+ or CD8+ T cells sorted from blood, obtained in a trial of the OX40 agonist ivuxolimab. The CDR3 protein is CATDGLAGGGLSTDTQYF. The nucleotides read TGTGCCACCGATGGGCTAGCGGGGGGCGGACTCAGCACAGATACGCAGTATTTT.